This is a list of T cell receptor beta chains from one sample in a study of blood T cells in healthy people across ages. TCRdb itself ran the 5' RACE reads through MiXCR, one entry per CDR3 protein. This sample yields fewer than 2,000,000 distinct CDR3 sequences, of which roughly 32% are seen a single time; approximately 10% belongs to the top ten. Sequences were obtained from blood. The receptors were sampled from a woman aged 25 to 39 in good health. The CDR3 runs from the conserved cysteine through the conserved F or W. A D gene is named only where the DNA matches it firmly. Size is stated for part of the rows, as once, few or many counts, or as a class when the clone is expanded.

j_gene	abundance	v_gene	d_gene	CDR3aa	CDR3nt
TRBJ2-1	many	TRBV10-3	NA	CAISEITIRRDEQFF	TGTGCCATCAGTGAGATAACTATCCGGAGGGATGAGCAGTTCTTC
TRBJ2-3	NA	TRBV5-6	TRBD2	CASSRTSDGSTDTQYF	TGTGCCAGCAGCCGGACTAGCGACGGTAGCACAGATACGCAGTATTTT
TRBJ2-5	NA	TRBV18	NA	CASSMTQVLIKEETQYF	TGTGCCAGCTCCATGACACAGGTTTTGATAAAGGAGGAGACCCAGTACTTC
TRBJ2-5	NA	TRBV28	NA	CASSSRGSGETQYF	TGTGCCAGCAGTTCCAGGGGTTCGGGGGAGACCCAGTACTTC
TRBJ2-7	few	TRBV10-3	TRBD1	CAISGGQGGYEQYF	TGTGCCATCAGTGGTGGACAGGGAGGCTACGAGCAGTACTTC
TRBJ2-1	once	TRBV27	NA	CASSLSSGTESYNEQFF	TGTGCCAGCAGTTTATCGTCTGGGACCGAATCCTACAATGAGCAGTTCTTC
TRBJ2-7	NA	TRBV7-6	NA	CASSFTAPLQPYEQYF	TGTGCCAGCAGCTTCACCGCCCCGCTACAACCCTACGAGCAGTACTTC
TRBJ1-1	NA	TRBV5-6	NA	CASSLTYNTEAFF	TGTGCCAGCAGCTTGACCTATAACACTGAAGCTTTCTTT
TRBJ2-3	few	TRBV4-1	TRBD2	CASSRGLAGGPEDTQYF	TGCGCCAGCAGCCGAGGGCTAGCGGGGGGGCCGGAAGATACGCAGTATTTT
TRBJ1-4	NA	TRBV15	NA	CATSSGQQINEKLFF	TGTGCCACCAGCAGTGGGCAACAGATTAATGAAAAACTGTTTTTT
TRBJ2-3	NA	TRBV29-1	NA	CSVGWGPPTDTQYF	TGCAGCGTTGGTTGGGGACCCCCCACAGATACGCAGTATTTT
TRBJ2-2	NA	TRBV7-2	TRBD2	CASSLRLAQMNTGELFF	TGTGCCAGCAGCTTACGACTAGCCCAGATGAACACCGGGGAGCTGTTTTTT
TRBJ1-1	NA	TRBV29-1	NA	CSVDLGGIWGAFF	TGCAGCGTTGATCTGGGAGGAATCTGGGGAGCTTTCTTT